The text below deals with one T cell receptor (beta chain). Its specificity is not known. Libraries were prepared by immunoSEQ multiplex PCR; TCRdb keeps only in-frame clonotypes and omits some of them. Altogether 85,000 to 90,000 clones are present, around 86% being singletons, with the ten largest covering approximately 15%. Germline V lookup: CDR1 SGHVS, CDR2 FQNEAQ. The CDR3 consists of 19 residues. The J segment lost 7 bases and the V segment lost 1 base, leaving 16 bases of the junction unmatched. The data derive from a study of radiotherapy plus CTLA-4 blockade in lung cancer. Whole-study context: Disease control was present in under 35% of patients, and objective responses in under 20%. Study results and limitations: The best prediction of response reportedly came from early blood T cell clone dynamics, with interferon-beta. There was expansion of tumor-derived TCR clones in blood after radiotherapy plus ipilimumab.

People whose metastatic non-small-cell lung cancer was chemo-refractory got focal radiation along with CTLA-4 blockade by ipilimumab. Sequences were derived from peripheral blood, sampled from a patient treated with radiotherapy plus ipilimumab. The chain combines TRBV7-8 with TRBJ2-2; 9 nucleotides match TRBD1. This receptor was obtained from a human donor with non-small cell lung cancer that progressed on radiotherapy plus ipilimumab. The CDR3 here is CASSLVVFGTGTSFGELFF. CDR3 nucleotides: TGTGCCAGCAGCTTAGTGGTGTTTGGGACAGGGACGAGCTTCGGGGAGCTGTTTTTT.